The source of this T cell receptor (beta chain) is a study of identical twins. Study-wide results and caveats: Conclusions were based on cross-sectional statistical analysis, without following the same donors. Out-of-frame TCR alpha sharing in monozygotic twins exceeded recombination model predictions.

This clonotype was observed many times. Its antigen is undetermined. V was clipped by 1 base and J by 1 base, with 10 bases between them. The V gene's germline CDR1 is SGHTA and CDR2 FQGNSA. This CDR3 is 15 amino acids long. TCRdb independently ran MiXCR on the 5' RACE reads; one entry per CDR3 protein. The sample holds fewer than 550,000 distinct CDR3 sequences, over 11% seen once. The sample was also linked to a second study, of yellow fever vaccine responses in identical twins.

This sequence originates from a woman aged 18-29 years in good health. Sequencing input: CD4+ T cells sorted from blood. The rearrangement links TRBV7-2 to TRBJ2-5; tentative D call: TRBD1 (5 bases). DNA of the CDR3: TGTGCCAGCAGCTTAGTCCCGGACACCCAAGAGACCCAGTACTTC. Residues: CASSLVPDTQETQYF. Full variable domain (outside the CDR3, taken from reference TRBV7-2 and TRBJ2-5): GAGVSQSPSNKVTEKGKDVELRCDPISGHTALYWYRQSLGQGLEFLIYFQGNSAPDKSGLPSDRFSAERTGGSVSTLTIQRTQQEDSAVYLCASSLVPDTQETQYFGPGTRLLVL.